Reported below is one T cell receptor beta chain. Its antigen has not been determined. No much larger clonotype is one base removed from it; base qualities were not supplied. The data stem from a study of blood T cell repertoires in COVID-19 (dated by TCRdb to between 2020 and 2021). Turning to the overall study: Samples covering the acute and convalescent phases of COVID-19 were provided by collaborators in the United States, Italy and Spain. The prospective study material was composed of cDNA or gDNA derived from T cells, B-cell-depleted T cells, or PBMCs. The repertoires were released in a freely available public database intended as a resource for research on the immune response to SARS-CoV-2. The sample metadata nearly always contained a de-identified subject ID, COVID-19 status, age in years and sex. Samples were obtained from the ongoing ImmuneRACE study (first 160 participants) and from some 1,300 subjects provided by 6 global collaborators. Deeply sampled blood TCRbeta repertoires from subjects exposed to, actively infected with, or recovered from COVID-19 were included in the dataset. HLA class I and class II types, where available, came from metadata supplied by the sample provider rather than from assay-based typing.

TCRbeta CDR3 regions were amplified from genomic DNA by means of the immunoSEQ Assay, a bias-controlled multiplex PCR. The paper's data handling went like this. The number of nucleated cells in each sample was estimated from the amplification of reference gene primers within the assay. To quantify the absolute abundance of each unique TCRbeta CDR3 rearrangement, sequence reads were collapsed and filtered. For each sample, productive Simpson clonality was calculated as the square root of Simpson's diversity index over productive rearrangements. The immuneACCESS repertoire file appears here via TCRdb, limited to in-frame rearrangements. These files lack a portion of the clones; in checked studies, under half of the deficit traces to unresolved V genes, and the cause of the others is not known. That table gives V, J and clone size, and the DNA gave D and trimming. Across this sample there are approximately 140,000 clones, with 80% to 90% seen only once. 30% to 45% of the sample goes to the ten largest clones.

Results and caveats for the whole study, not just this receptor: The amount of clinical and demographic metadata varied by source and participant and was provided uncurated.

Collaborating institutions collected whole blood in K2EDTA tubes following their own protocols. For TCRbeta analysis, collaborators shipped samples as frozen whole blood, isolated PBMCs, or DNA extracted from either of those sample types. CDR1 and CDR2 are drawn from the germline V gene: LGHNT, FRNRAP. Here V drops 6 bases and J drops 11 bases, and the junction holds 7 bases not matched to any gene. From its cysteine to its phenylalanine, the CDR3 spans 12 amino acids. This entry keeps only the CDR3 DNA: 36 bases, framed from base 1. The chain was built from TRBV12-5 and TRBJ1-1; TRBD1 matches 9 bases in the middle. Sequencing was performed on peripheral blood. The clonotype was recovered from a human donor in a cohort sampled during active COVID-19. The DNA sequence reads TGTGCTAGTGGCTATGGAGGACAGGGGGCTTTCTTT. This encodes CASGYGGQGAFF.